The next 26 T cell receptor beta chains were all read from a single sample in a study of PD-L1 blockade in urothelial cancer. Sequencing used immunoSEQ multiplex PCR; TCRdb keeps in-frame clones, though not all of them. Among about 120,000 clones listed, approximately 90% were seen once. Time point defined: peripheral blood 6 weeks after treatment start. The sample was PBMCs, taken around atezolizumab (anti-PD-L1) treatment. These receptors were obtained from a man aged 55 to 70 with urothelial cancer.

CDR3 in amino acids: CASSPGATQYF. Written as DNA, the CDR3 is TGTGCCAGCAGTCCTGGGGCGACCCAGTACTTC. The genes are TRBV7-9 and TRBJ2-5; TRBD1 might be the D (5 bases). The CDR3 has 11 amino acids. The germline V gene has CDR1 SEHNR and CDR2 FQNEAQ (reference sequence). V was clipped by 6 bases and J by 7 bases, with 9 bases between them.

This clone was detected once. The chain's CDR3 is CASETRQGLHYEQYF. The CDR3 DNA is TGTGCCAGCGAGACCCGACAGGGGCTCCATTACGAGCAGTACTTC. The rearrangement links TRBV6-6 to TRBJ2-7, with 8 positions matching TRBD1. The CDR3 is made up of 15 amino acids. The germline CDR1 and CDR2 sequences are MNHNY and SVGAGI (reference sequence). The V gene end was trimmed by 8 bases and the J gene end by 4 bases; junction bases not matched to a gene: 13.

This chain uses TRBV7-2 with TRBJ1-1; possibly TRBD1 for D (6 bases). The CDR3 length is 16 residues. V lost 5 bases and J 5 bases, leaving 21 bases between the germline ends. Germline CDR1 is SGHTA and CDR2 is FQGNSA. For the CDR3, the DNA is TGTGCCAGCAGCCCTATCGGGGGGCTGGGGGTGACTGAAGCTTTCTTT. Translating it yields CASSPIGGLGVTEAFF.

The gene calls are TRBV11-1 and TRBJ2-7; 8 positions match TRBD2. The J segment lost 0 bases and the V segment lost 3 bases, leaving 4 bases of the junction unmatched. The CDR3 is 15 residues long. Per the germline V gene, CDR1 is SGHAT and CDR2 is FQDESV (reference sequence). The DNA of the CDR3 is TGTGCCAGCAGCTTTTCCGGGACTAGCTCCTACGAGCAGTACTTC. Protein: CASSFSGTSSYEQYF.

The sample holds one count of this clone. V is TRBV11-2 and J is TRBJ2-1; 15 nucleotides match TRBD2. Germline CDR1 reads SGHAT; CDR2 reads FQNNGV. The ends lost 4 bases at V and 6 bases at J; junction bases unmatched: 1. This CDR3 region has 15 residues. The CDR3 DNA is TGTGCCAGCAGCTGGACTAGCGGGAGGGCCAATGAGCAGTTCTTC. This encodes CASSWTSGRANEQFF.

The gene calls are TRBV19 and TRBJ2-7; D is uncertain. V was shortened by 1 base and J by 5 bases, with 9 bases between the two germline ends. The CDR3 contains 13 residues. CDR1 and CDR2 (germline): LNHDA, SQIVND (reference sequence). CDR3 sequence (DNA): TGTGCCAGTAGTATAGTTCTATCGGACGAGCAGTACTTC. Amino acid sequence: CASSIVLSDEQYF.

The CDR3 here is CASSTTEYNSPLHF. CDR3 nucleotide sequence: TGTGCCAGCAGCACTACTGAATATAATTCACCCCTCCACTTT. The chain couples TRBV9 to TRBJ1-6; D remains unclear. The V gene's germline CDR1 is SGDLS and CDR2 YYNGEE. The CDR3 has 14 amino acids. V lost 4 bases to trimming and J lost 4 bases, with 9 bases between them.

The chain uses TRBV27 and TRBJ1-3, with 8 bases aligning to TRBD1. Germline V gene lookup returns CDR1 MNHEY and CDR2 SMNVEV (reference sequence). This CDR3 contains 15 residues. V shed 4 bases, J shed 4 bases, and the junction held 6 bases outside the gene matches. The CDR3 DNA follows: TGTGCCAGCAGTTCGCTGGGGGACAGGGGAAACACCATATATTTT. Its protein product is CASSSLGDRGNTIYF.

This chain uses TRBV2 with TRBJ2-5, with 10 bases aligning to TRBD2. Trimming removed 6 bases from V and 2 bases from J; junction bases left unmatched: 9. CDR1 is SNHLY and CDR2 is FYNNEI in the germline V gene. This CDR3 is 16 amino acids long. The CDR3 nucleotides read TGTGCCAGCAGGGACGCTAGCGGGGGCATTCAAGAGACCCAGTACTTC. This sequence encodes CASRDASGGIQETQYF. The full variable domain, in which reference TRBV2 and TRBJ2-5 provide the parts outside the CDR3, is EPEVTQTPSHQVTQMGQEVILRCVPISNHLYFYWYRQILGQKVEFLVSFYNNEISEKSEIFDDQFSVERPDGSNFTLKIRSTKLEDSAMYFCASRDASGGIQETQYFGPGTRLLVL.

The V and J genes are TRBV15 and TRBJ2-2; D gene unclear. This CDR3 has 11 residues. V lost 5 bases and J 5 bases, leaving 3 bases between the germline ends. CDR1 is LNHNV, CDR2 YYDKDF, per germline (reference sequence). This CDR3 is CATSPTGELFF. For the CDR3, the DNA is TGTGCCACCAGCCCGACCGGGGAGCTGTTTTTT. Drawing the rest from reference TRBV15 and TRBJ2-2, the complete variable domain is DAMVIQNPRYQVTQFGKPVTLSCSQTLNHNVMYWYQQKSSQAPKLLFHYYDKDFNNEADTPDNFQSRRPNTSFCFLDIRSPGLGDTAMYLCATSPTGELFFGEGSRLTVL.

The chain recombines TRBV5-1 with TRBJ1-2; tentatively, D is TRBD1 (5 bases). Deletions cut 1 base from V and 8 bases from J, with 15 bases between. This CDR3 is 14 amino acids long. The germline CDR1 and CDR2 sequences are SGHRS and YFSETQ. The CDR3 DNA follows: TGCGCCAGCAGCTTGTATGGGGCCTCCGGGGGCTACACCTTC. Translating it yields CASSLYGASGGYTF. Combining the CDR3 with reference TRBV5-1 and TRBJ1-2 gives the whole variable domain KAGVTQTPRYLIKTRGQQVTLSCSPISGHRSVSWYQQTPGQGLQFLFEYFSETQRNKGNFPGRFSGRQFSNSRSEMNVSTLELGDSALYLCASSLYGASGGYTFGSGTRLTVV.

The chain carries TRBV7-9 and TRBJ2-5, with D maybe TRBD1 (6 bases). V was trimmed by 0 bases and J by 4 bases, leaving 15 bases between them. Germline loops: CDR1 SEHNR, CDR2 FQNEAQ (reference sequence). CDR3 length: 16 amino acids. The CDR3 DNA sequence: TGTGCCAGCAGCTTAGCGAGAAGGGGGTCTGGAGAGACCCAGTACTTC. Translation: CASSLARRGSGETQYF. Based on the CDR3 plus reference TRBV7-9 and TRBJ2-5, the full variable domain is DTGVSQNPRHKITKRGQNVTFRCDPISEHNRLYWYRQTLGQGPEFLTYFQNEAQLEKSRLLSDRFSAERPKGSFSTLEIQRTEQGDSAMYLCASSLARRGSGETQYFGPGTRLLVL.

This sequence joins TRBV5-1 and TRBJ1-1; unclear D gene. The V end was cut by 3 bases, the J end by 0 bases, with 9 bases between. The CDR3 covers 14 residues. Germline V gives CDR1 SGHRS, CDR2 YFSETQ. The CDR3 spells CASSYDNMNTEAFF. CDR3 in DNA: TGCGCCAGCAGCTACGACAACATGAACACTGAAGCTTTCTTT. The variable domain in full, completed from reference TRBV5-1 and TRBJ1-1, reads KAGVTQTPRYLIKTRGQQVTLSCSPISGHRSVSWYQQTPGQGLQFLFEYFSETQRNKGNFPGRFSGRQFSNSRSEMNVSTLELGDSALYLCASSYDNMNTEAFFGQGTRLTVV.

The chain uses TRBV7-9 and TRBJ2-6; D is unclear. The V gene lost 8 bases and the J gene lost 4 bases, with 18 bases spanning the gap. This CDR3 has 16 amino acids. From germline, CDR1 is SEHNR and CDR2 FQNEAQ (reference sequence). CDR3 nucleotide sequence: TGTGCCAGCTCCCCGGCAGGCAGACCCGGGGCCAACGTCCTGACTTTC. Translation: CASSPAGRPGANVLTF.

Details on this clone: The same CDR3 also results from other DNA sequences found in this sample. The chain joins TRBV5-4 to TRBJ1-2; no reliable D call. Germline V gene sequence: CDR1 SGHNT, CDR2 YYREEE (reference sequence). The V end lost 6 bases, the J end lost 5 bases, and 20 bases lay between the germline ends. This CDR3 comprises 15 residues. In nucleotides, the CDR3 is TGTGCCAGCACCAATGCAGGCCGAGTTAATTATGGCTACACCTTC. Its translation is CASTNAGRVNYGYTF.

The chain carries TRBV10-1 and TRBJ1-1, with D possibly being TRBD1 (5 bases). The V and J ends lost 1 base and 5 bases respectively, with 8 bases between them. The CDR3 is made up of 13 amino acids. The germline V gene has CDR1 WNHNN and CDR2 SYGVQD (reference sequence). CDR3 in amino acids: CASSEFQGTEAFF. The CDR3 nucleotides read TGCGCCAGCAGTGAGTTCCAGGGAACTGAAGCTTTCTTT.

This chain uses TRBV5-5 with TRBJ2-5, with a weak D call TRBD2 (5 bases). Deletions cut 3 bases from V and 0 bases from J, with 9 bases between. The germline CDR1 and CDR2 sequences are SGHKS and YYEKEE (reference sequence). The CDR3 length is 14 residues. The CDR3 DNA reads as TGTGCCAGCAGCTCACCGGGGTACCAAGAGACCCAGTACTTC. This translates into CASSSPGYQETQYF. The variable domain in full, with the rest retrieved from reference TRBV5-5 and TRBJ2-5, is DAGVTQSPTHLIKTRGQQVTLRCSPISGHKSVSWYQQVLGQGPQFIFQYYEKEERGRGNFPDRFSARQFPNYSSELNVNALLLGDSALYLCASSSPGYQETQYFGPGTRLLVL.

This chain links TRBV7-9 with TRBJ2-7; 13 bases align to TRBD2. With 5 bases clipped from V and 2 bases from J, the junction kept 3 bases outside the gene matches. The CDR3 is 15 amino acids. Germline V gene sequence: CDR1 SEHNR, CDR2 FQNEAQ (reference sequence). CDR3 sequence: CASSQGLAGPYEQYF. The CDR3 nucleotides are TGTGCCAGCAGCCAGGGACTAGCGGGGCCCTACGAGCAGTACTTC.

The chain recombines TRBV29-1 with TRBJ1-1; D is possibly TRBD1 (6 bases). The CDR3 extends over 13 amino acids. Trimming stripped 4 bases from V and 6 bases from J, with 15 bases between. The V gene's germline CDR1 is SQVTM and CDR2 ANQGSEA. CDR3 nucleotides: TGCAGCGTTGGTTTACAGGGTGGCGCTGAAGCTTTCTTT. The encoded protein is CSVGLQGGAEAFF.

The chain recombines TRBV12-5 with TRBJ1-3; D is unresolved. The V gene's germline CDR1 is LGHNT and CDR2 FRNRAP. V dropped 4 bases and J dropped 4 bases, with 5 bases sitting between them. The CDR3 loop spans 12 amino acids. The CDR3 DNA follows: TGTGCTAGTGGTTCCTCCGGAAACACCATATATTTT. Translation: CASGSSGNTIYF.

The genes are TRBV5-5 and TRBJ2-7; 8 nucleotides match TRBD2. V shed 5 bases, J shed 4 bases, and the junction held 8 bases outside the gene matches. CDR1 is SGHKS, CDR2 YYEKEE, per germline (reference sequence). The CDR3 has 14 residues. CDR3 loop: CASSPAGGWYEQYF. The CDR3 DNA is TGTGCCAGCAGTCCCGCGGGGGGCTGGTACGAGCAGTACTTC.

J is TRBJ2-1 and V is TRBV5-1; the D gene is possibly TRBD2 (6 bases). Germline V gene sequence: CDR1 SGHRS, CDR2 YFSETQ. The CDR3 consists of 15 residues. Trimming shortened V by 0 bases and J by 5 bases, and 12 bases separated the two germline ends. DNA for the CDR3: TGCGCCAGCAGCTTGGCCTCAGGACTAAACAATGAGCAGTTCTTC. Its translation is CASSLASGLNNEQFF.

V and J are TRBV27 and TRBJ2-2; 7 bases align to TRBD2. Germline CDR1 is MNHEY and CDR2 is SMNVEV (reference sequence). This CDR3 region has 15 residues. V lost 5 bases, J lost 6 bases, and 9 bases stayed unmatched. This CDR3 is CASSLTSPLPGELFF. The CDR3 DNA follows: TGTGCCAGCAGTCTGACTAGCCCCTTACCCGGGGAGCTGTTTTTT.

The chain joins TRBV23-1 to TRBJ1-5; 9 bases agree with TRBD1. TRBV23-1 is given ORF status, its function remaining uncertain. V was pared by 2 bases and J by 4 bases, with 9 bases of the junction left unmatched. This CDR3 spans 17 amino acids. Written as DNA, the CDR3 is TGCGCCAGCAGTCAACCGAGGGGGGACAGGGAGAATCAGCCCCAGCATTTT. As protein: CASSQPRGDRENQPQHF.

The rearrangement links TRBV5-6 to TRBJ2-7; TRBD1 is a possible D gene (6 bases). CDR3 length equals 13 residues. Germline CDR1 reads SGHDT; CDR2 reads YYEEEE. Between the trimmed V and J ends, which lost 0 bases and 2 bases, there was a span of 6 bases. The CDR3 DNA is TGTGCCAGCAGCTTGGAGGGGGCCTACGAGCAGTACTTC. Its translation: CASSLEGAYEQYF.

This chain joins TRBV6-5 and TRBJ2-5; TRBD2 matches 12 bases. V was pared by 6 bases and J by 4 bases, with 6 bases of the junction left unmatched. The CDR3 is 15 amino acids. The germline V gene encodes CDR1 MNHEY and CDR2 SVGAGI. The CDR3 spells CASSPGLAGTETQYF. The CDR3 coding sequence is TGTGCCAGCAGCCCTGGACTAGCGGGAACAGAGACCCAGTACTTC.